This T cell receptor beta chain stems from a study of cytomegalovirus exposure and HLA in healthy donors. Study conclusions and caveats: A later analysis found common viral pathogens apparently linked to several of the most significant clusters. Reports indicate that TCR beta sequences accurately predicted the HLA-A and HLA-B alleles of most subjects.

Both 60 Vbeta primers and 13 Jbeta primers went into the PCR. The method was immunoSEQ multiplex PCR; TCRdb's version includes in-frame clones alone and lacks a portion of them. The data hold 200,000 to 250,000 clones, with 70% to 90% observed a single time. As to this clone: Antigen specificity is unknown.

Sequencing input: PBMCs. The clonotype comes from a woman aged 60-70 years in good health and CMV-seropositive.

The CDR3, as DNA: TGTGCCAGTAGTATAGACAGGTTGCAGCCCCAGCATTTT. It is translated as CASSIDRLQPQHF. The chain joins TRBV19 to TRBJ1-5; no reliable D call. Trimming shortened V by 0 bases and J by 7 bases, and 7 bases separated the two germline ends. Germline V lookup: CDR1 LNHDA, CDR2 SQIVND (reference sequence). CDR3 length: 13 amino acids.